The present entry profiles one T cell receptor beta chain with its context. Its antigen is not identified. TCRdb's copy holds only in-frame clones and misses some; the assay was immunoSEQ multiplex PCR. Here the sample spans tens of thousands of clones, 70% to 90% being singletons. CDR1 PRHDT and CDR2 FYEKMQ come from the germline V gene (reference sequence). CDR3 length: 13 amino acids. The ends were cut back, 1 base at V and 4 bases at J, with 6 bases in the middle. The sample is drawn from a study of a mutant IDH1 vaccine in newly diagnosed glioma. Study background: Treated patients, approximately 62% male and roughly 40% female, averaged around 40 years of age. Overall study findings and caveats: Pseudoprogression apparently lacked any relation to changes in top peripheral T cell clonotypes.

Described time point: baseline, week 1 (first vaccination visit). Regarding treatment: pre-vaccination baseline after standard-of-care therapy. The rearrangement joins TRBV13 to TRBJ2-3; possibly TRBD1 for D (6 bases). The source of this sequence is a man aged 40-49 years with glioma. The sample here was PBMCs, taken from a glioma patient treated with radiotherapy, temozolomide or both. CDR3 DNA sequence: TGTGCCAGCAGCTTAGCAGGGGCAGATACGCAGTATTTT. Translation: CASSLAGADTQYF.